This T cell receptor beta chain was recovered during a study of shared clonotypes between healthy human individuals. Study-wide background: For every donor, three CD4 naive, three CD4 memory, two CD8 naive and one CD8 memory plates were used. Study outcomes and limitations: Shared across a few donors were around 5% of the naive CD4 clonotypes.

About this clone itself: The antigen remains unidentified.

CD4+ cells yielded CD45RA+ naive and CD45RA-negative memory subsets. V dropped 2 bases and J dropped 4; count of bases not matched to a gene: 4. CDR1 is SEHNR and CDR2 is FQNEAQ in the germline V gene (reference sequence). The CDR3 sequence is 15 residues long. Measured with immunoSEQ multiplex PCR; TCRdb has only the in-frame clones, and not every one. The data show roughly 1,600,000 clones, approximately 98.5% seen once. The clonotype was recovered from a man aged 25-45 years in good health. The specimen sequenced was naive CD4+ T cells sorted from blood. Described subset: CD45RA+ positively selected. The genes are TRBV7-9 and TRBJ1-3; 8 bases match TRBD1. The CDR3 DNA sequence: TGTGCCAGCAGCTTACCAGGGGGCAACGGAAACACCATATATTTT. It translates to CASSLPGGNGNTIYF.